What follows is one T cell receptor beta chain and its context. This CDR3 region has 11 residues. V was pared by 4 bases and J by 4 bases, with 5 bases between. The V gene's germline CDR1 is SGHRS and CDR2 YFSETQ. This record belongs to a study of technical replicates of blood from a few donors. The table came from immunoSEQ multiplex PCR; TCRdb's copy has only in-frame clones and leaves some out. Of 60,000 to 90,000 clones detected, nearly 97% appear once; the ten largest clones hold roughly 0.24%. The rearrangement joins TRBV5-1 to TRBJ1-1, with D hard to call. Source material: T cells isolated from PBMCs. The TCR sequence derives from a human donor in good health. CDR3 protein: CASSGGTEAFF. DNA of the CDR3: TGCGCCAGCAGCGGAGGCACTGAAGCTTTCTTT.